The present entry profiles one T cell receptor (beta chain) with its context. Generated by immunoSEQ multiplex PCR, the TCRdb table keeps only in-frame clones and is missing some. This sample has hundreds of thousands of clones, with approximately 88% found just once. This sample is drawn from a study of blood T cell repertoires in COVID-19. The overall study: The United States, Italy and Spain were the sources of the acute and convalescent COVID-19 samples. PBMCs, B-cell-depleted T cells, or T cells were the source of the cDNA or gDNA that made up the material.

This CDR3 has 14 residues. The V segment lost 4 bases and the J segment 4 bases; nucleotides outside the gene matches: 4. CDR1 and CDR2 (germline): LNHDA, SQIVND (reference sequence). The sample consisted of peripheral blood. The receptor was isolated from a woman younger than 45 with COVID-19, enrolled during active disease. The V call is TRBV19, the J call TRBJ2-5; TRBD1 matches at 9 bases. The CDR3 DNA sequence: TGTGCCAGTAGTAAGGACAGGGGAGGAGAGACCCAGTACTTC. Its protein product is CASSKDRGGETQYF.